The count of the clone carrying this T cell receptor (beta chain) is one. The sample belongs to a study of blood T cell repertoires in COVID-19. Study summary: Sample material is recorded as cDNA or gDNA derived from T cells, B-cell-depleted T cells, or PBMCs.

Germline CDR1 PRHDT, CDR2 FYEKMQ (reference sequence). The CDR3 covers 16 residues. V trimming: 5 bases; J trimming: 9 bases; junction bases outside the gene matches: 15. Original methodology: For nucleated cells, counts were estimated from reference gene primer amplification. Some clones are missing from TCRdb's copy, which holds only in-frame ones; the method was immunoSEQ multiplex PCR. V, J and clone size derive from that table, while D and trimming were established from the DNA sequence. The data show some 26,000 clones, roughly 85% seen once. Input material: peripheral blood. This sequence originates from a human donor with active COVID-19. The donor label of this sample is uncertain. The chain employs TRBV13 and TRBJ2-1; 8 nucleotides align to TRBD1. The CDR3, as DNA: TGTGCCAGCAGCCATCCTGGTCAGGGGGCAGGTAGTGAGCAGTTCTTC. Translated, it gives CASSHPGQGAGSEQFF.